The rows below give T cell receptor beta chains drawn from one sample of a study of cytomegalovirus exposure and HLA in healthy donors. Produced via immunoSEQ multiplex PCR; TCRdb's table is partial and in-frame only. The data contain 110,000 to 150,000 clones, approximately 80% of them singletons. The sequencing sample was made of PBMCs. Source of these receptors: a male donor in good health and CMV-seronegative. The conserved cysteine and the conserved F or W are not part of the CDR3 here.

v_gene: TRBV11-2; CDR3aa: ASSWTSGVRIQETQY
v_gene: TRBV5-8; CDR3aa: ASSLTLLAGVEDTQY
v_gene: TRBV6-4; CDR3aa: ASSDSGDRGSDTQY
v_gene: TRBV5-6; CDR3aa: ASSSPAELRTGANVLT
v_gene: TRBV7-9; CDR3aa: ASSLFSETYTVNEQF
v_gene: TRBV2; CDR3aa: ASTKDPRGFYGYT
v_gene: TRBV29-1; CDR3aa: SVGPTGANTEAF
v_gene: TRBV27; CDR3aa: ASSDTGGGEFYEQY
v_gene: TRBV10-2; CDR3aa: ASSDPGTGRSGNTIY
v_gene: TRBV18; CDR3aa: ASSPNGGGEQY
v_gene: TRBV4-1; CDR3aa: ASSRLQGFRETQY
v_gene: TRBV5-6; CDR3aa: ASSLQGLFPYGYT
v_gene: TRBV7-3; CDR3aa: ASSLWGGGTEAF
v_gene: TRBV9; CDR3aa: ASSVDLSPFYGYT
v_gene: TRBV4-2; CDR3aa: ASSQDGLAGGSGELF
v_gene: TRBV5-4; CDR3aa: ASSPGQGGSDYGYT
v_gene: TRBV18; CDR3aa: ASSPGSTTNEKLF
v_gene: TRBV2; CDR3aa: ASTARTGAKQPQH
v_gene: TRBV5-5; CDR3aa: ASSLVRDTYYEQY
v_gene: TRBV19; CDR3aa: ASSIRTGASTEAF
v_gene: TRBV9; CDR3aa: ASSVGPSGGSYEQY
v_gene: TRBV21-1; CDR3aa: ASSKGVTDRGSYNEQF
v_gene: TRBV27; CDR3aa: ATIGPGQPGEQY
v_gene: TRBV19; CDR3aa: ASNRPSENSQY
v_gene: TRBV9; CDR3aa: ASSDRSGGAKETQY
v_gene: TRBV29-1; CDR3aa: SVGDRAGNEQF
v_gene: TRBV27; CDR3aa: ASSLNGPYEQY
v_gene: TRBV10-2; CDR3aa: ASSDEFGNQPQH
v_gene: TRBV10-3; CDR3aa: AISGTGATSPPRN
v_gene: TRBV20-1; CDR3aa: SAKNNEQF
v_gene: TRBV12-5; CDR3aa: ASGLLTGQFYGYT
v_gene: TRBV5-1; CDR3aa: ASSSGTGISGNTIY
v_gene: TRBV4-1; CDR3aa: ASSQGENRGNYGYT